This T cell receptor (beta chain) was captured by sequencing in a study of blood T cell repertoires in COVID-19. On the study more broadly: Sources were T cells, B-cell-depleted T cells, or PBMCs; the material itself was cDNA or gDNA.

In the original processing: Reference gene primer amplification gave nucleated cell count estimates. This table comes from immunoSEQ multiplex PCR, and its TCRdb copy is limited to in-frame clones, with some not included. The DNA gave D and trimming, while V, J and clone size come from that table. This sample has about 170,000 clones; around 80% occur once, and the top ten carry approximately 16%. The germline V gene has CDR1 SGHVS and CDR2 FQNEAQ. The CDR3 totals 14 residues. V was cut by 5 bases and J by 4 bases, with 14 bases left in between. Individuals aged 18 to 89 years were recruited from 20 to 25 US areas. Self-reported history from a screening survey and questionnaire set each donor's cohort.

This chain connects TRBV7-8 to TRBJ1-2; tentative D call: TRBD1 (6 bases). Material: PBMCs or T cells enriched from blood (not recorded which). The receptor was isolated from a man in his fifties or sixties who had recovered from COVID-19. CDR3: CASSRNGQFYGYTF. The CDR3 coding sequence is TGTGCCAGCAGCCGAAACGGACAGTTCTATGGCTACACCTTC.